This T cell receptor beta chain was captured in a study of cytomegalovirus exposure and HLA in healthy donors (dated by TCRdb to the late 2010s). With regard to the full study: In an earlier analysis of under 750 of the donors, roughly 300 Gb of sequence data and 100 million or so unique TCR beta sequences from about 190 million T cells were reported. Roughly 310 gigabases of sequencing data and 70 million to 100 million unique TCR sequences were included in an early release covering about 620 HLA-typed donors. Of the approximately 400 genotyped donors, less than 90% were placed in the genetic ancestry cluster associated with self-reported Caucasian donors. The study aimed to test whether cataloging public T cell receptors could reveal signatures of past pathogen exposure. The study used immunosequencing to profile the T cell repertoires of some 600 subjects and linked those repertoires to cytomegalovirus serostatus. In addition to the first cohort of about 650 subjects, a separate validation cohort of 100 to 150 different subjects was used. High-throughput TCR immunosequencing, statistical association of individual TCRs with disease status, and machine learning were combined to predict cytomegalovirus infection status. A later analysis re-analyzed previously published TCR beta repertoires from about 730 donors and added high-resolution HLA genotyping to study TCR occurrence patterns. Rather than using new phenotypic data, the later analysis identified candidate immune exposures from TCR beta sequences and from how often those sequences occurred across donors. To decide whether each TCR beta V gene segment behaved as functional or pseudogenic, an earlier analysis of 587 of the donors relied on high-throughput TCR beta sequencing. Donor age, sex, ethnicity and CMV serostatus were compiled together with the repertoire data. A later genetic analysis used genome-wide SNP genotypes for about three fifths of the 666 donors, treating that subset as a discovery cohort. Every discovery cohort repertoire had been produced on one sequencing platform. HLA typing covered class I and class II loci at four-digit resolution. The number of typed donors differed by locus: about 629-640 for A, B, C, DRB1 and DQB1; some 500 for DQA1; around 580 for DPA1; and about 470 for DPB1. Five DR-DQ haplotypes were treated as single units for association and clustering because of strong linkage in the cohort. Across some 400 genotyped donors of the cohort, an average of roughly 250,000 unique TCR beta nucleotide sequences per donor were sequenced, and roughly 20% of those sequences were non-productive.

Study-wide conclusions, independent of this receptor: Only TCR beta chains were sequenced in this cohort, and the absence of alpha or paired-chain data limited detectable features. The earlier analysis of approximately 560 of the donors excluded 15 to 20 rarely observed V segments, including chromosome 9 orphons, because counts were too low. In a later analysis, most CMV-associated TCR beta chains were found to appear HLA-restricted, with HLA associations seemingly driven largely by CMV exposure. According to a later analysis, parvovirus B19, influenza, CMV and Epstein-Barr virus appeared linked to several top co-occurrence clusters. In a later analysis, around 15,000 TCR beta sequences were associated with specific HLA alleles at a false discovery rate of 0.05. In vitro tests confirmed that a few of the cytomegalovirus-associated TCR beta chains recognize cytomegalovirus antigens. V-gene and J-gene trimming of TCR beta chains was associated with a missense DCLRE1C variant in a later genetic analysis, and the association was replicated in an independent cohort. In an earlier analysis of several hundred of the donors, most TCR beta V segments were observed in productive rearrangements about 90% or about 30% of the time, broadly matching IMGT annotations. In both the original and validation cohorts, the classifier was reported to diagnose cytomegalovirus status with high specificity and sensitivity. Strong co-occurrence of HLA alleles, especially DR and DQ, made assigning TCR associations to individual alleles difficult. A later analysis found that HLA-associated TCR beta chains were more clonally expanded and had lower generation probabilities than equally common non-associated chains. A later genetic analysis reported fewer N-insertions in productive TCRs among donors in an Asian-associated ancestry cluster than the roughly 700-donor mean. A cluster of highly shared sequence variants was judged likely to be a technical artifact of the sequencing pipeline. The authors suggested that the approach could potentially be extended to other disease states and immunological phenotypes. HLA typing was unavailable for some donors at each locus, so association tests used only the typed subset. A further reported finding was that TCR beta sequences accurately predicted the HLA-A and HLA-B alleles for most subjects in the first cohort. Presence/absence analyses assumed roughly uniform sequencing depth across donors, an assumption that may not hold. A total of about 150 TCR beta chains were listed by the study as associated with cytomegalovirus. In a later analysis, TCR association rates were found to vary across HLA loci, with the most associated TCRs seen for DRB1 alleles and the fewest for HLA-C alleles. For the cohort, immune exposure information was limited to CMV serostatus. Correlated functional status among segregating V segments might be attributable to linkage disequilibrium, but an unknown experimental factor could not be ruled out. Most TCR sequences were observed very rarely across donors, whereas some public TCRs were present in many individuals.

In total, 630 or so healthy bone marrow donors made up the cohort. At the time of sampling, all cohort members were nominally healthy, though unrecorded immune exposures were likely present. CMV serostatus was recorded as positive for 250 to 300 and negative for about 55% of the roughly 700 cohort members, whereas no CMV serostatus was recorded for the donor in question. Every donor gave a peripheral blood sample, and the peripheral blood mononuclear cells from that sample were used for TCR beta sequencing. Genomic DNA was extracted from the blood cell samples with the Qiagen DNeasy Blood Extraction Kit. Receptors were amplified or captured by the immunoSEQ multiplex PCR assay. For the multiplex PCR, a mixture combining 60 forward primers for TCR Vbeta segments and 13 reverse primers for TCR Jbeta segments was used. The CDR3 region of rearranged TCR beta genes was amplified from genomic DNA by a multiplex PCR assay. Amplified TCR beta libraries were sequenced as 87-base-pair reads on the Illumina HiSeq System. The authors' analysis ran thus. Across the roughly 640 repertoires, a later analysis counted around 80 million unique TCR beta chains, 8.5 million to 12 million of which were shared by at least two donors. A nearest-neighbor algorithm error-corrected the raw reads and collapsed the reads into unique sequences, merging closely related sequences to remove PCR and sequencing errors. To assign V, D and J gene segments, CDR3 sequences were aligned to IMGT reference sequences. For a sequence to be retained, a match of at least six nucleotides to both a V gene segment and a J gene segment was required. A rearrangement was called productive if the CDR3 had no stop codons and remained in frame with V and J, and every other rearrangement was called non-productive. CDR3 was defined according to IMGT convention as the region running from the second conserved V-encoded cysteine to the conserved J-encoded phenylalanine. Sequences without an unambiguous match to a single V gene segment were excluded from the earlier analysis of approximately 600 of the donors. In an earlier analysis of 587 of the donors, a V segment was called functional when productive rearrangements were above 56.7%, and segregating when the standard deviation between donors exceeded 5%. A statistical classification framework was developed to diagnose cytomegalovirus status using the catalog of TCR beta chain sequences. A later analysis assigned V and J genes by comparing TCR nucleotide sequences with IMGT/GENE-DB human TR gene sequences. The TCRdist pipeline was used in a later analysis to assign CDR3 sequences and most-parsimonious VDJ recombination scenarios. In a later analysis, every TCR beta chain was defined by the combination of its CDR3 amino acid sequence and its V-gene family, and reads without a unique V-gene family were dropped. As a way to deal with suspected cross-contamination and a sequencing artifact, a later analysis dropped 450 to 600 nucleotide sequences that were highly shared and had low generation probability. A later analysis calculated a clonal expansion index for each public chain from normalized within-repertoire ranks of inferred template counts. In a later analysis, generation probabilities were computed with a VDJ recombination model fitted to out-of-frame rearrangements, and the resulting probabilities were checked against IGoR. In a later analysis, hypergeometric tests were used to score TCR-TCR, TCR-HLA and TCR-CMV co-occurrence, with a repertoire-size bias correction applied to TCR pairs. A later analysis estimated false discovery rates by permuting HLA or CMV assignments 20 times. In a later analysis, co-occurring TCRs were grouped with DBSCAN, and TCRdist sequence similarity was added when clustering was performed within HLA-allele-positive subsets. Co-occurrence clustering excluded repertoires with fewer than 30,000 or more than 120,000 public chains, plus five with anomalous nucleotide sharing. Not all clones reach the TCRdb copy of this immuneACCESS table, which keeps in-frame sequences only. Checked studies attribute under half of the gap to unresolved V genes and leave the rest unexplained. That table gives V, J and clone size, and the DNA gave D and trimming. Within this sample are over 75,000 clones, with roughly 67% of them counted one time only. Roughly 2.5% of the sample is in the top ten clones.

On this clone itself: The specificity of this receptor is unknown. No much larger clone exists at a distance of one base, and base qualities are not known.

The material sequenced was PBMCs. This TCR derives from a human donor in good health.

The CDR3 sequence is CASSPRRGSYNEQFF. DNA sequence: TGCGCCAGCAGCCCCAGACGGGGATCCTACAATGAGCAGTTCTTC. The chain is made from TRBV4-1 and TRBJ2-1; TRBD2 is a possible D gene, resting on 5 matching bases. The CDR1 and CDR2 encoded by the germline V gene are MGHRA and YSYEKL. The CDR3 has 15 amino acids, counting the end cysteine and phenylalanine. Only CDR3 DNA is held: 45 bases, read in frame from base 1. Trimming takes 4 bases from V and 1 base from J, and the germline ends sit 11 bases apart.